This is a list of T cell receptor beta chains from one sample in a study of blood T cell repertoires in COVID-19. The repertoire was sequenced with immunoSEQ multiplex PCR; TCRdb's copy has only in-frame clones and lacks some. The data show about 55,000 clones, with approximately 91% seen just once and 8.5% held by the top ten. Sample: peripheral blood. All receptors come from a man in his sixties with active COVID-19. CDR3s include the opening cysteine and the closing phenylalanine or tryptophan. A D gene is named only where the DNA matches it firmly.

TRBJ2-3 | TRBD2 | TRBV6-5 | CASRREGVDTQYF | TGTGCCAGCAGGCGGGAGGGAGTAGATACGCAGTATTTT
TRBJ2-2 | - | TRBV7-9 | CASSQLGLTDNTGELFF | TGTGCCAGCAGCCAGTTGGGACTGACAGATAACACCGGGGAGCTGTTTTTT
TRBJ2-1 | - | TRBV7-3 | CASSALAYNEQFF | TGTGCCAGCAGCGCGCTAGCGTACAATGAGCAGTTCTTC
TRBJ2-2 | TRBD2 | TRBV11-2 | CASSLEASGNTGELFF | TGTGCCAGCAGCTTAGAGGCTAGCGGTAACACCGGGGAGCTGTTTTTT
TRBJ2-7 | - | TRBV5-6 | CASSLALPSYEQYF | TGTGCCAGCAGCTTGGCCCTACCTTCCTACGAGCAGTACTTC
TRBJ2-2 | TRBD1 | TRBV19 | CASSIWDRFRPNTGELFF | TGTGCCAGTAGTATCTGGGACAGATTCCGACCGAACACCGGGGAGCTGTTTTTT
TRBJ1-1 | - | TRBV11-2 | CASSLEALGPLEAFF | TGTGCCAGCAGCTTAGAGGCCCTTGGGCCCCTTGAAGCTTTCTTT
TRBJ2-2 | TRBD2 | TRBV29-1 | CSVEDQWTSGSYVTGELFF | TGCAGCGTTGAAGATCAATGGACTAGCGGGAGTTACGTGACCGGGGAGCTGTTTTTT
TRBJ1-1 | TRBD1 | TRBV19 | CASSQRTGAEAFF | TGTGCCAGTAGCCAAAGAACAGGGGCTGAAGCTTTCTTT
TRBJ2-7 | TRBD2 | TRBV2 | CASLKVGLAEDFYEQYF | TGTGCCAGCTTAAAAGTGGGACTAGCGGAGGACTTTTACGAGCAGTACTTC
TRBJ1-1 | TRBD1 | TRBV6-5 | CASRGQGGAEAFF | TGTGCCAGCAGGGGACAGGGGGGCGCTGAAGCTTTCTTT
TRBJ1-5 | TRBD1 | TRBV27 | CASSSRTGGGSNQPQHF | TGTGCCAGCAGTTCCCGGACAGGGGGCGGGAGCAATCAGCCCCAGCATTTT
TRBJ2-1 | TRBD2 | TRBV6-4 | CASRTIAGAYNEQFF | TGTGCCAGCAGAACCATAGCGGGAGCTTACAATGAGCAGTTCTTC
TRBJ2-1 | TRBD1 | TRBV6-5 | CASSTDRERNEQFF | TGTGCCAGCAGTACCGACAGGGAGCGGAATGAGCAGTTCTTC
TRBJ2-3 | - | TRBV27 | CASSLGRGSADTQYF | TGTGCCAGCAGTTTAGGTCGGGGGAGCGCAGATACGCAGTATTTT
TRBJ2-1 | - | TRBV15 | CATGAGQPSSYNEQFF | TGTGCCACCGGAGCTGGACAGCCGAGCTCCTACAATGAGCAGTTCTTC
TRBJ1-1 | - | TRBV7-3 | CASSLTHNTEAFF | TGTGCCAGCAGCTTAACCCATAACACTGAAGCTTTCTTT
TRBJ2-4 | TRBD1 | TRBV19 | CASSIADRGPQNIQYF | TGTGCCAGTAGTATAGCTGACAGGGGACCGCAAAACATTCAGTACTTC
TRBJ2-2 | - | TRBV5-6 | CASSLGQKNTGELFF | TGTGCCAGCAGCTTGGGACAGAAAAACACCGGGGAGCTGTTTTTT
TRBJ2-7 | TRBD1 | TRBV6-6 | CASSRTGNEQYF | TGTGCCAGCAGCAGGACAGGGAACGAGCAGTACTTC
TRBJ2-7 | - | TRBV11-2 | CASSLDPVLYEQYF | TGTGCCAGCAGCTTAGATCCTGTTCTATACGAGCAGTACTTC
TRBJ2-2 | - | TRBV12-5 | CASGLGLPNTGELFF | TGTGCTAGTGGCCTCGGACTGCCAAACACCGGGGAGCTGTTTTTT
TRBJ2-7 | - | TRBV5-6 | CASSLGQISYEQYF | TGTGCCAGCAGCTTGGGACAGATCTCCTACGAGCAGTACTTC
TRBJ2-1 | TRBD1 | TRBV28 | CASTTGGSNNEQFF | TGTGCCAGCACGACAGGGGGAAGTAATAATGAGCAGTTCTTC
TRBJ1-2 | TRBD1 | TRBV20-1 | CSASRDRLNYGYTF | TGCAGTGCTAGTCGGGACAGACTTAACTATGGCTACACCTTC